This T cell receptor (beta chain) emerged from a study of OX40 agonist ivuxolimab in advanced cancers. Germline V gene data show CDR1 as LNHDA and CDR2 as SQIVND (reference sequence). This CDR3 contains 14 residues. V was pared by 2 bases and J by 2 bases, with 2 bases of the junction left unmatched. Method: immunoSEQ multiplex PCR; TCRdb's copy keeps in-frame clones and lacks some. The sample contains some 45,000 clones, approximately 80% of which appear only once. With baseline, cycle 4 day 1, and cycle 7 day 1 as timepoints, blood was sampled. Sequences were derived from CD4+ or CD8+ T cells sorted from blood, sampled in a trial of the OX40 agonist ivuxolimab. The clonotype was recovered from an adult with an advanced solid tumor such as melanoma, head and neck, liver or kidney cancer. This rearrangement joins TRBV19 to TRBJ1-2; 7 nucleotides line up with TRBD1. The CDR3 protein is CASSIWDRNYGYTF. Here the CDR3 DNA reads TGTGCCAGTAGTATATGGGACAGAAACTATGGCTACACCTTC.